This TCR beta chain derives from a study of cytomegalovirus exposure and HLA in healthy donors. General study results and limits: Later on, a genetic analysis was performed. It linked a missense variant in DCLRE1C with V- and J-gene trimming of TCR beta. TCR sequences were mostly rare, though some public TCRs occurred in many donors. TCR beta sequences reportedly predicted most subjects' HLA-A and HLA-B alleles accurately.

PCR amplification relied on 60 Vbeta primers (plus 13 Jbeta primers). This table comes from immunoSEQ multiplex PCR, and its TCRdb copy is limited to in-frame clones, with some not included. The data hold around 110,000 clones, with about four fifths observed a single time. Everyone who donated was a healthy bone marrow donor. About this clone itself: Its antigen is currently unknown.

The V gene's germline CDR1 is SGHNT and CDR2 YENEEA. CDR3 length: 16 amino acids. Trimming took off 6 bases at V and 0 bases at J, with 12 bases between the two ends. The receptor comes from a woman in her thirties in good health and CMV-seronegative. The chain joins TRBV11-3 to TRBJ2-6; D might be TRBD1 (5 bases). The sequenced material came from PBMCs. CDR3 residues: CASSPGSGSGANVLTF. DNA of the CDR3: TGTGCCAGCAGTCCAGGGTCCGGCTCTGGGGCCAACGTCCTGACTTTC.